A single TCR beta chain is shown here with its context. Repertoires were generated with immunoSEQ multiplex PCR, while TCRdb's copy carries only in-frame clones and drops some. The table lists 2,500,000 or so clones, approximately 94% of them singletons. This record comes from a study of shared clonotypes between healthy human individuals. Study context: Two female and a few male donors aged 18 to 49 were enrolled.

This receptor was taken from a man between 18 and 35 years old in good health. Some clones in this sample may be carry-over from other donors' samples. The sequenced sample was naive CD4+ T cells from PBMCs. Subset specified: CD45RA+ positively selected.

Written as DNA, the CDR3 is TGTGCCACCCGGAGGGGGGGCGCAGGGTACCAAGAGACCCAGTACTTC. It is translated as CATRRGGAGYQETQYF. The J gene is TRBJ2-5, the V gene TRBV19, with D possibly matching TRBD2 (7 bases). The CDR3 loop spans 16 amino acids. The germline V gene encodes CDR1 LNHDA and CDR2 SQIVND (reference sequence). Trimming pared 10 bases from V and 0 bases from J, leaving 21 bases between.